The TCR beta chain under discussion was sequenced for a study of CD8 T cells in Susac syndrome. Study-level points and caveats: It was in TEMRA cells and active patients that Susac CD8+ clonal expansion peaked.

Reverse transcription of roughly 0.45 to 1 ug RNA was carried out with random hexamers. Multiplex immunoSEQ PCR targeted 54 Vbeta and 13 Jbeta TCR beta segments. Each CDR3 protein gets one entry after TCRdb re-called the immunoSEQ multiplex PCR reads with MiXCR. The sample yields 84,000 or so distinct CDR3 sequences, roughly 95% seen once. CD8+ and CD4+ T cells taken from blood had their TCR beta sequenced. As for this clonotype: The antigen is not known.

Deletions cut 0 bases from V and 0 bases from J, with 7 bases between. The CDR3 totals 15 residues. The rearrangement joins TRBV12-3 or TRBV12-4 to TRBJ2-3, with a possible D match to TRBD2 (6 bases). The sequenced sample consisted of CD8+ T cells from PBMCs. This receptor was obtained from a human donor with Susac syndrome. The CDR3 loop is CASSLARDSTDTQYF. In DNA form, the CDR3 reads TGTGCCAGCAGTTTAGCGCGGGACAGCACAGATACGCAGTATTTT.